This TCR beta chain is from a study of shared clonotypes between healthy human individuals. CDR1 is SEHNR, CDR2 FQNEAQ, per germline (reference sequence). V dropped 5 bases and J dropped 6; count of bases not matched to a gene: 8. The CDR3 loop spans 15 amino acids. Study-level findings and limits: The small donor group covered limited genetic and exposure diversity. The sharing of 5% to 6.5% of naive CD4 clonotypes was seen across a handful of donors.

The naive CD8 fraction comprised CD45RO-negative cells positively selected for CCR7 and excluded terminally differentiated effector memory CD45RA+ cells. Each of the donors was a healthy adult who was HIV-negative and had not had a recent acute infection or vaccination. About this clone itself: Its cognate antigen is unknown.

Sequencing was performed with immunoSEQ multiplex PCR; in TCRdb, only in-frame clones are kept and a portion is missing. The sample carries 800,000 or so clones, around 96% recorded once. The clonotype was recovered from a man aged 30 to 45 in good health. Sample: naive CD8+ T cells sorted from blood. The V and J genes are TRBV7-9 and TRBJ2-1; 9 nucleotides match TRBD2. The chain's CDR3 is CASSGTGLALNEQFF. CDR3 nucleotide sequence: TGTGCCAGCAGCGGGACGGGACTAGCTCTCAATGAGCAGTTCTTC.